These 13 T cell receptor beta chains originate from one sample sequenced in a study of human T cells and chemical hapten exposure. TCRdb fed the RACE reads into MiXCR, producing one record per CDR3 protein. Among about 110,000 distinct CDR3 sequences, approximately 10% were seen once, and the ten largest hold 3% to 4.5%. Sample time point: patch test 1, 2 weeks after DPC sensitization. Treatment indicated: therapeutic diphenylcyclopropenone sensitization with weekly scalp DPC. The material was whole blood, obtained in connection with sensitization to the hapten diphenylcyclopropenone (DPC). The receptors shown here come from a woman aged 40 to 50 with alopecia areata. Some clones in this sample may be carry-over from other donors' samples.

The CDR3 nucleotides read TGTGCCAGCAGCGCCCCAGGGGGCGGGGAGCAGTACTTC. Its protein product is CASSAPGGGEQYF. The chain recombines TRBV7-6 with TRBJ2-7; 8 nucleotides match TRBD1. Germline V gene lookup returns CDR1 SGHVS and CDR2 FNYEAQ. V shed 5 bases, J shed 7 bases, and the junction held 7 bases outside the gene matches. The CDR3 is made up of 13 amino acids.

This clonotype was observed many times. The V gene is TRBV5-5, the J gene TRBJ1-6; 8 bases line up with TRBD1. Germline CDR1 and CDR2: SGHKS and YYEKEE (reference sequence). V shed 2 bases and J 7 bases; nucleotides not matched to a gene: 5. This CDR3 has 15 amino acids. CDR3 in DNA: TGTGCCAGCAGCTTCCGGGGACAGGAGAATTCACCCCTCCACTTT. This encodes CASSFRGQENSPLHF.

This clonotype was seen ten or more times. The rearrangement links TRBV12-3 or TRBV12-4 to TRBJ1-5; TRBD1 matches 7 bases. V gave up 1 base and J gave up 3 bases; unmatched junction bases: 6. The CDR3 is 16 residues long. CDR3 in DNA: TGTGCCAGCAGTTTAGGGGGCAGGGGGGACAATCAGCCCCAGCATTTT. Translated, it gives CASSLGGRGDNQPQHF.

Regarding this clonotype: A junction boundary mismatches the germline segment, possibly from a read error. V usage is TRBV9 and J usage is TRBJ2-3; D gene ambiguous. The CDR3 sequence is 15 residues long. Germline-derived CDR1 and CDR2 are SGDLS and YYNGEE. The CDR3 spells CACSVASRPTDTQYF. CDR3 DNA sequence: TGTGCCTGCAGCGTAGCTAGTCGCCCCACAGATACGCAGTATTTT.

This clonotype was recorded a few times. The chain combines TRBV5-5 with TRBJ1-4; D call uncertain. From germline, CDR1 is SGHKS and CDR2 YYEKEE (reference sequence). The CDR3 totals 13 residues. Deletions cut 4 bases from V and 14 bases from J, with 18 bases between. CDR3 nucleotide sequence: TGTGCCAGCAGCCCGGACGGACTGACCAAGCTGTTTTTT. This encodes CASSPDGLTKLFF. Looking up the rest from reference TRBV5-5 and TRBJ1-4 gives the full variable domain: DAGVTQSPTHLIKTRGQQVTLRCSPISGHKSVSWYQQVLGQGPQFIFQYYEKEERGRGNFPDRFSARQFPNYSSELNVNALLLGDSALYLCASSPDGLTKLFFGSGTQLSVL.

The chain has TRBV5-4 and TRBJ1-4, with D uncertain. Germline V gene data show CDR1 as SGHNT and CDR2 as YYREEE (reference sequence). V lost 0 bases and J 2 bases, leaving 11 bases between the germline ends. This CDR3 region has 16 residues. The CDR3 is CASSLGGGATNEKLFF. DNA for the CDR3: TGTGCCAGCAGCTTGGGAGGAGGAGCGACTAATGAAAAACTGTTTTTT. The full variable domain, its missing parts supplied by reference TRBV5-4 and TRBJ1-4, is ETGVTQSPTHLIKTRGQQVTLRCSSQSGHNTVSWYQQALGQGPQFIFQYYREEENGRGNFPPRFSGLQFPNYSSELNVNALELDDSALYLCASSLGGGATNEKLFFGSGTQLSVL.

This rearrangement joins TRBV2 to TRBJ2-7; TRBD2 aligns across 10 bases. CDR1 SNHLY and CDR2 FYNNEI come from the germline V gene. The CDR3 extends over 13 amino acids. V lost 11 bases, J lost 7 bases, and 11 bases stayed unmatched. CDR3 nucleotides: TGTGCCGGCGAAGCGGGGGGGCCGGGGGAGCAGTACTTC. Translation gives CAGEAGGPGEQYF.

This chain links TRBV30 with TRBJ1-2; 8 nucleotides agree with TRBD1. CDR3 size: 14 residues. Trimming removed 1 base from V and 3 bases from J; junction bases left unmatched: 4. Germline V CDR1 and CDR2: GTSNPN, SVGIG (reference sequence). CDR3 sequence reads: CAWSDEQGDYGYTF. The CDR3 nucleotides read TGTGCCTGGAGTGACGAACAGGGGGACTATGGCTACACCTTC.

V gene TRBV4-1 combines with J gene TRBJ1-4; D possibly corresponds to TRBD1 (6 bases). Looked up from germline, CDR1 is MGHRA and CDR2 is YSYEKL. The V and J ends lost 2 bases and 8 bases respectively, with 15 bases between them. The CDR3 is 15 residues long. The CDR3 DNA follows: TGCGCCAGCAGCCAATCTGGGCAGGGGAGAGAAAAACTGTTTTTT. The encoded protein is CASSQSGQGREKLFF.

The chain carries TRBV11-2 and TRBJ1-1; a possible D gene is TRBD1 (6 bases). The CDR3 totals 13 residues. Deletions cut 6 bases from V and 3 bases from J, with 11 bases between. Per germline, CDR1 SGHAT and CDR2 FQNNGV. The CDR3 reads CASSEQGDTEAFF. The CDR3 bases are TGTGCCAGCAGTGAACAGGGCGACACTGAAGCTTTCTTT.

This clonotype was picked up many times. CDR3 loop: CATQQGNEQYF. CDR3 bases: TGTGCCACCCAACAGGGAAACGAGCAGTACTTC. This sequence joins TRBV6-6 and TRBJ2-7, with D perhaps TRBD1 (6 bases). Trimming left V 10 bases short and J 5 bases short, with 12 bases between. The CDR3 sequence is 11 residues long. Germline V gene data show CDR1 as MNHNY and CDR2 as SVGAGI (reference sequence).

V and J are TRBV7-9 and TRBJ2-1; D is uncertain. Trimming left V 4 bases short and J 4 bases short, with 5 bases between. From germline, CDR1 is SEHNR and CDR2 FQNEAQ (reference sequence). CDR3 length equals 12 residues. The CDR3 DNA is TGTGCCAGCAGCTCTCTATACAATGAGCAGTTCTTC. It translates to CASSSLYNEQFF.

This clonotype was seen only a few times. The chain employs TRBV11-2 and TRBJ2-5; D unresolved. Germline lookup yields CDR1 SGHAT and CDR2 FQNNGV. The CDR3 loop spans 12 amino acids. V was trimmed by 1 base and J by 11 bases, leaving 11 bases between them. The CDR3 coding sequence is TGTGCCAGCAGCTTAGTAGATTCCCTACAGTACTTC. The encoded protein is CASSLVDSLQYF.